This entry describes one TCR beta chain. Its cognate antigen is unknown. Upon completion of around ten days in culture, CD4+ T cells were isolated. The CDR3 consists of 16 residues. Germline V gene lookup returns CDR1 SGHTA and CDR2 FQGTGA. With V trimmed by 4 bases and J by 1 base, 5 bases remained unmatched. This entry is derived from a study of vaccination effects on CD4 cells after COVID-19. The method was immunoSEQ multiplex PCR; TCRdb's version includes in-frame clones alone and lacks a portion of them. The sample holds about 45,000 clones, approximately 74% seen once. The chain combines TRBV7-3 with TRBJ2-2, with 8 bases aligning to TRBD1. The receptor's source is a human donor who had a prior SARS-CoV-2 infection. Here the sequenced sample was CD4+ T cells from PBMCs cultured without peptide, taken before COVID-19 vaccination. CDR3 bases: TGTGCCAGCAGCTCATCGGGACAGGTGAACACCGGGGAGCTGTTTTTT. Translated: CASSSSGQVNTGELFF.